This T cell receptor beta chain came from a study of beta chain features in type 1 diabetes. Findings and caveats of the study: Type 1 diabetes patients had moderately but significantly shorter TCRB CDR3s in all four CD4+ subsets.

Investigators reverse transcribed all isolated RNA, so they sequenced expressed TCRB transcripts. Profiled with immunoSEQ multiplex PCR; TCRdb holds only in-frame clones, not every one. Seen here are some 360,000 clones, 8% to 10% observed once, and the top ten hold about 0.6%. As to this clone: Its specificity is unknown. Relative to the germline gene, one junction end is altered; a read error may explain this.

The authors obtained over 95% purity in all sorted populations. Germline CDR1 reads LNHDA; CDR2 reads SQIVND (reference sequence). The CDR3 is 16 residues long. Sequences were obtained from central memory CD4+ T cells from blood. The TCR was taken from a man between 25 and 39 years old with type 1 diabetes. The V gene is TRBV19, the J gene TRBJ2-1; D uncertain. Here the CDR3 reads CASSIDAARPSISPLF. CDR3 in DNA: TGTGCCAGTAGTATAGATGCGGCCAGACCCTCTATTAGCCCCCTCTTC.